These 12 T cell receptor beta chains originate from one sample sequenced in a study of T cell changes during pregnancy in multiple sclerosis. Profiled with immunoSEQ multiplex PCR; TCRdb holds only in-frame clones, not every one. The table records 40,000 to 55,000 clones, 85% to 95% of them present only once. The sequencing here drew on CD4+ T cells from peripheral blood mononuclear cells, taken in the third trimester of pregnancy. The receptors shown here come from a female donor with multiple sclerosis, enrolled in a pregnancy study.

The CDR3 sequence is CASSPRFSGTYNEQFF. In DNA form, the CDR3 reads TGTGCCAGCAGCCCCCGGTTTTCAGGGACATACAATGAGCAGTTCTTC. The rearrangement links TRBV9 to TRBJ2-1; a weak D match, TRBD1 (6 bases). This CDR3 spans 16 amino acids. Germline CDR1 and CDR2: SGDLS and YYNGEE. Trimming pared 4 bases from V and 4 bases from J, leaving 18 bases between.

The CDR3 nucleotides are TGTGCCAGCAGCTTACCGGGTCCCTTTACGCAGTATTTT. It translates to CASSLPGPFTQYF. This sequence joins TRBV7-2 and TRBJ2-3, with D unclear. Germline CDR1 SGHTA, CDR2 FQGNSA. Trimming cost V 2 bases and J 8 bases, with 11 bases left between them. CDR3 length: 13 amino acids.

In its sample, this clone was seen a few times. V gene TRBV18 combines with J gene TRBJ1-1, with a possible D match to TRBD1 (6 bases). Germline CDR1 reads KGHSH; CDR2 reads LQKENI. This CDR3 contains 15 residues. Trimming took 1 base from V and 4 from J, leaving 13 bases between them. The CDR3 loop reads CASSPLHQGFTEAFF. CDR3 coding DNA: TGTGCCAGCTCACCACTCCACCAGGGGTTCACTGAAGCTTTCTTT.

This chain connects TRBV19 to TRBJ2-1, with TRBD1 matching 7 bases. Germline V gene data show CDR1 as LNHDA and CDR2 as SQIVND (reference sequence). The CDR3 is made up of 14 amino acids. V was pared by 3 bases and J by 10 bases, with 9 bases of the junction left unmatched. The CDR3 is CASSIDRVLREQFF. In DNA, the CDR3 is TGTGCCAGTAGTATCGACAGGGTTTTGAGAGAGCAGTTCTTC.

The chain employs TRBV4-2 and TRBJ2-7, with TRBD2 matching 13 bases. The J segment lost 6 bases and the V segment lost 4 bases, leaving 6 bases of the junction unmatched. The CDR3 runs 15 residues. In germline, CDR1 is LGHNA, CDR2 YNFKEQ. CDR3 amino acids: CASSPPGLAGTEQYF. The CDR3 DNA is TGTGCCAGCAGCCCTCCGGGACTAGCGGGGACCGAGCAGTACTTC.

The chain carries TRBV6-6 and TRBJ1-1; 8 nucleotides line up with TRBD1. The trim removed 2 bases at V and 9 bases at J, leaving 11 bases unmatched. This CDR3 spans 15 amino acids. From germline, CDR1 is MNHNY and CDR2 SVGAGI (reference sequence). The CDR3 here is CASSYQTGGRSKAFF. DNA for the CDR3: TGTGCCAGCAGTTACCAAACAGGGGGTCGGAGTAAAGCTTTCTTT.

V is TRBV5-6 and J is TRBJ1-1; D remains unclear. Trimming removed 0 bases from V and 3 bases from J, with 12 bases in between. The CDR3 runs to 15 residues. CDR1 is SGHDT and CDR2 is YYEEEE in the germline V gene. In DNA form, the CDR3 reads TGTGCCAGCAGCTTGGCCGGGAAGTTGGACACTGAAGCTTTCTTT. It specifies CASSLAGKLDTEAFF.

V usage is TRBV13 and J usage is TRBJ2-2; tentative D call: TRBD2 (6 bases). The CDR3 is 15 residues long. Trimming pared 3 bases from V and 1 base from J, leaving 9 bases between. Germline V gene lookup returns CDR1 PRHDT and CDR2 FYEKMQ (reference sequence). The CDR3 loop is CASSFRDWNTGELFF. The CDR3 DNA is TGTGCCAGCAGCTTTCGGGACTGGAACACCGGGGAGCTGTTTTTT.

This clone was seen just once. V gene TRBV18 combines with J gene TRBJ1-1; TRBD1 might be the D (5 bases). Germline V lookup: CDR1 KGHSH, CDR2 LQKENI. V lost 6 bases to trimming and J lost 3 bases, with 20 bases between them. The CDR3 extends over 16 amino acids. The CDR3 here is CASSSQGGSIDTEAFF. The CDR3 coding sequence is TGTGCCAGCTCCTCCCAGGGAGGGTCCATAGACACTGAAGCTTTCTTT.

The rearrangement uses TRBV6-6 and TRBJ1-1; TRBD1 might be the D (5 bases). Trimming left V 6 bases short and J 1 base short, with 9 bases between. CDR3 length: 13 residues. Germline loops: CDR1 MNHNY, CDR2 SVGAGI (reference sequence). The CDR3 sequence: CASSTTGNTEAFF. CDR3 in DNA: TGTGCCAGCAGCACTACAGGGAACACTGAAGCTTTCTTT.

J is TRBJ1-2 and V is TRBV5-4, with 8 bases matching TRBD1. Trimming removed 3 bases from V and 9 bases from J; junction bases left unmatched: 10. The CDR3 sequence is 14 residues long. Germline V gene data show CDR1 as SGHNT and CDR2 as YYREEE (reference sequence). For the CDR3, the DNA is TGTGCCAGCAGCTCCGAGGCGGGACAGGTTAGCTACACCTTC. Translated: CASSSEAGQVSYTF. Supplemented by reference TRBV5-4 and TRBJ1-2, the full variable domain reads ETGVTQSPTHLIKTRGQQVTLRCSSQSGHNTVSWYQQALGQGPQFIFQYYREEENGRGNFPPRFSGLQFPNYSSELNVNALELDDSALYLCASSSEAGQVSYTFGSGTRLTVV.

The chain uses TRBV9 and TRBJ1-1, with D possibly being TRBD1 (6 bases). CDR1 SGDLS and CDR2 YYNGEE come from the germline V gene. V was clipped by 3 bases and J by 0 bases, with 12 bases between them. This CDR3 contains 15 residues. This chain's CDR3 is CASSGTDSMNTEAFF. In DNA, the CDR3 is TGTGCCAGCAGCGGGACGGACAGCATGAACACTGAAGCTTTCTTT.